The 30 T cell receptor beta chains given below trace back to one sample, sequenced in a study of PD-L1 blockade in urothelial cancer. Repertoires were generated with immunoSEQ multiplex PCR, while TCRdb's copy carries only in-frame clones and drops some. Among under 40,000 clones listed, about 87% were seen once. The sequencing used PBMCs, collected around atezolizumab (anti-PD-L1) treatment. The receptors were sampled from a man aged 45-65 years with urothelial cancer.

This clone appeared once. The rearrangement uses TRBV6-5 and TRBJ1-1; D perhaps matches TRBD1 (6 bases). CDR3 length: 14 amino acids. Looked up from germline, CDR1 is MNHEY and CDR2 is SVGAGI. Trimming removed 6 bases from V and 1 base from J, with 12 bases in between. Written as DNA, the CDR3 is TGTGCCAGCAGCTCCAGGGGCCCGAACACTGAAGCTTTCTTT. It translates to CASSSRGPNTEAFF.

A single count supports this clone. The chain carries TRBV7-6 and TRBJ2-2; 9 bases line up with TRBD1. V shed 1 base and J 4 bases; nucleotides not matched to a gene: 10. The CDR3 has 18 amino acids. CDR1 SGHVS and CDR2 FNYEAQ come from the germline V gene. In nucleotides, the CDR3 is TGTGCCAGCAGCTTAGATCCGACAGGGGGGCCATTCACCGGGGAGCTGTTTTTT. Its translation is CASSLDPTGGPFTGELFF.

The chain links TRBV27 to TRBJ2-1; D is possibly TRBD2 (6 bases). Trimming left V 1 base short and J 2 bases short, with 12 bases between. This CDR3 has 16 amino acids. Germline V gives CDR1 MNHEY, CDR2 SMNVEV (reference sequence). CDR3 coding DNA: TGTGCCAGCAGTTTATTGGCGGGGTGGGCCTACAATGAGCAGTTCTTC. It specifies CASSLLAGWAYNEQFF.

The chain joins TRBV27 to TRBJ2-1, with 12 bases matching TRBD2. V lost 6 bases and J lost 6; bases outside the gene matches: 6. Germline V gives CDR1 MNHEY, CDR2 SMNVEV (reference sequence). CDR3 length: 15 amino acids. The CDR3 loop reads CASRRTSGIFNEQFF. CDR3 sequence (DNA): TGTGCCAGCAGAAGGACTAGCGGGATTTTCAATGAGCAGTTCTTC.

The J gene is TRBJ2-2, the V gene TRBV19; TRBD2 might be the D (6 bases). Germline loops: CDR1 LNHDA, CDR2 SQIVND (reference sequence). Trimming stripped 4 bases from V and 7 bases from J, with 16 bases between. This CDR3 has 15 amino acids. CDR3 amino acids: CASSRRGAQGGELFF. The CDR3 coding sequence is TGTGCCAGTAGTAGGAGGGGCGCCCAGGGCGGGGAGCTGTTTTTT.

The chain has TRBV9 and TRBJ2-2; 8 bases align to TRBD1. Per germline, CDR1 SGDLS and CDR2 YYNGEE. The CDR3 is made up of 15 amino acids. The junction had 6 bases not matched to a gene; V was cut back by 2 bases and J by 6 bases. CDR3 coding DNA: TGTGCCAGCAGCGTTGAACAGGGGGGTGCCGGGGAGCTGTTTTTT. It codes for CASSVEQGGAGELFF. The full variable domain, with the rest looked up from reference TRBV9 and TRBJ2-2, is DSGVTQTPKHLITATGQRVTLRCSPRSGDLSVYWYQQSLDQGLQFLIQYYNGEERAKGNILERFSAQQFPDLHSELNLSSLELGDSALYFCASSVEQGGAGELFFGEGSRLTVL.

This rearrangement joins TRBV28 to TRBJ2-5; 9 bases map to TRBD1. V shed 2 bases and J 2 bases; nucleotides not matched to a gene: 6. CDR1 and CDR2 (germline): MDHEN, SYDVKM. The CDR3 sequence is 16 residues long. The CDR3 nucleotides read TGTGCCAGCAGTTTAGGGGGACAGGGCGGACAAGAGACCCAGTACTTC. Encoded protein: CASSLGGQGGQETQYF. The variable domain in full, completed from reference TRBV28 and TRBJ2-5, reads DVKVTQSSRYLVKRTGEKVFLECVQDMDHENMFWYRQDPGLGLRLIYFSYDVKMKEKGDIPEGYSVSREKKERFSLILESASTNQTSMYLCASSLGGQGGQETQYFGPGTRLLVL.

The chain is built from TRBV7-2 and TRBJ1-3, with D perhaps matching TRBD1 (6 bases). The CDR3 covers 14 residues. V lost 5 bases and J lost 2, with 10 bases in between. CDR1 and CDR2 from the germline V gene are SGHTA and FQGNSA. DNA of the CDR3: TGTGCCAGCAGCCGTAACAGGGCTGGAAACACCATATATTTT. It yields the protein CASSRNRAGNTIYF.

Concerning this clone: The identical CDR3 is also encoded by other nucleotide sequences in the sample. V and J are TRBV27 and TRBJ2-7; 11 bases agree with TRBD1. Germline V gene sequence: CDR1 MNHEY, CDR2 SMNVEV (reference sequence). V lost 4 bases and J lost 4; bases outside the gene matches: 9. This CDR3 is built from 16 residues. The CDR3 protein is CASSSDRGLRPYEQYF. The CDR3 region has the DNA TGTGCCAGCAGTTCGGACAGGGGGCTCCGGCCTTACGAGCAGTACTTC.

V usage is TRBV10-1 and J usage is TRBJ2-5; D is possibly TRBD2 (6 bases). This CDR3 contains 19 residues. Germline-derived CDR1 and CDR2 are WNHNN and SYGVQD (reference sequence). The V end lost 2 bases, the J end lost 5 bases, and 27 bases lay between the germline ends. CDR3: CASSELPLILASVQETQYF. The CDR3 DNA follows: TGCGCCAGCAGTGAGCTACCACTAATCCTGGCTAGCGTTCAGGAGACCCAGTACTTC.

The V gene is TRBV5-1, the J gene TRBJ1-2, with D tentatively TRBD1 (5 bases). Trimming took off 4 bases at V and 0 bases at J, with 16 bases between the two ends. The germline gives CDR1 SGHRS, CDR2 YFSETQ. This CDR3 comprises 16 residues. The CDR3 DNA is TGCGCCAGCAGCCCCGGACAAGCACCTGCTAACTATGGCTACACCTTC. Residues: CASSPGQAPANYGYTF.

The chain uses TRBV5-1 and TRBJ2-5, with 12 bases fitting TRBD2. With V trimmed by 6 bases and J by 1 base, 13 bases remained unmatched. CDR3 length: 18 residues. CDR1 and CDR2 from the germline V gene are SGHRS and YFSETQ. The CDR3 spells CASMPTGTSGWGQETQYF. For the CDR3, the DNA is TGCGCCAGCATGCCTACCGGGACTAGCGGGTGGGGCCAAGAGACCCAGTACTTC.

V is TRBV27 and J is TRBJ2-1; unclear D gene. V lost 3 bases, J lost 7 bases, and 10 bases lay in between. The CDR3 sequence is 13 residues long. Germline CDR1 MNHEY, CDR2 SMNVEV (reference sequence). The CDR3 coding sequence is TGTGCCAGCAGTTTCTACAGCTTTAATGAGCAGTTCTTC. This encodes CASSFYSFNEQFF.

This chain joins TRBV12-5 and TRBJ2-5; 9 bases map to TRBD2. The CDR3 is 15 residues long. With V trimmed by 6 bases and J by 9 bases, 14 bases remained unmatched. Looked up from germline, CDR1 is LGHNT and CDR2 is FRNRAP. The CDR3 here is CASGLATSGLMAQYF. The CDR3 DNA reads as TGTGCTAGTGGCCTTGCCACTAGCGGGTTGATGGCCCAGTACTTC.

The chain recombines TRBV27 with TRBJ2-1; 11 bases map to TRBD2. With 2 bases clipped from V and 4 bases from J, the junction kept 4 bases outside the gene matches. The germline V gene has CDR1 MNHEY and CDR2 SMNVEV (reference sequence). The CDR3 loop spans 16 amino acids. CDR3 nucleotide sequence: TGTGCCAGCAGTTTAGCTAGCGGGAGGTCATACAATGAGCAGTTCTTC. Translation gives CASSLASGRSYNEQFF.

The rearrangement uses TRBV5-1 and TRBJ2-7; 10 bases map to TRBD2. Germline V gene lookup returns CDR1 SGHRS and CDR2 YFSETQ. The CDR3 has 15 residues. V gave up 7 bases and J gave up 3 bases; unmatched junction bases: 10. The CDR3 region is CASATASGGNYEQYF. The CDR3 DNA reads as TGCGCCAGCGCAACCGCTAGCGGGGGAAACTACGAGCAGTACTTC.

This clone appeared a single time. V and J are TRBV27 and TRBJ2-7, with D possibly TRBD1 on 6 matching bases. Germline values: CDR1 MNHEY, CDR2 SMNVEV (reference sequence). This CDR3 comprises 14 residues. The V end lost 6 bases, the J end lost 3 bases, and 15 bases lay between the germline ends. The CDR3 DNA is TGTGCCAGCAGGGAGGAGGACAGCCACTACGAGCAGTACTTC. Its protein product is CASREEDSHYEQYF.

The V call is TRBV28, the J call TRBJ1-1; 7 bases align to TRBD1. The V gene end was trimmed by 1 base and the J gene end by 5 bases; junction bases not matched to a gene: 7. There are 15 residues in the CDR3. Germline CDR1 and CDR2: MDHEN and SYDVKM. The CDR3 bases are TGTGCCAGCAGTTTATTAGGGGGCGGTTATACTGAAGCTTTCTTT. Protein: CASSLLGGGYTEAFF. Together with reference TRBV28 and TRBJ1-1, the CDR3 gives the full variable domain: DVKVTQSSRYLVKRTGEKVFLECVQDMDHENMFWYRQDPGLGLRLIYFSYDVKMKEKGDIPEGYSVSREKKERFSLILESASTNQTSMYLCASSLLGGGYTEAFFGQGTRLTVV.

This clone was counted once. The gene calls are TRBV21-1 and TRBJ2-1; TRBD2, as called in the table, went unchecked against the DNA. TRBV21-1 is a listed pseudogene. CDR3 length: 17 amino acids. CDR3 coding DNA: TGTGCCAGCAGCAAAGCCCCTAGCGGGAGGGGAGGGGCTGAGCAGTTCTTC. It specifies CASSKAPSGRGGAEQFF.

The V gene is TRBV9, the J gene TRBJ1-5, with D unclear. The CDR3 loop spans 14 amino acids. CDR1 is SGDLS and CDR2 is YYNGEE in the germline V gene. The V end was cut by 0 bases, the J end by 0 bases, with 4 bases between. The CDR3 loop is CASSVGHSNQPQHF. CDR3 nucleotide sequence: TGTGCCAGCAGCGTAGGGCATAGCAATCAGCCCCAGCATTTT.

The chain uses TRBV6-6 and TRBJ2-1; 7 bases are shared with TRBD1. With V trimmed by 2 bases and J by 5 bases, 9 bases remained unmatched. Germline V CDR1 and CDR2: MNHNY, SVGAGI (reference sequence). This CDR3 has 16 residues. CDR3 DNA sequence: TGTGCCAGCAGTTACCTAGGACAGGTTAGCAACAATGAGCAGTTCTTC. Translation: CASSYLGQVSNNEQFF.

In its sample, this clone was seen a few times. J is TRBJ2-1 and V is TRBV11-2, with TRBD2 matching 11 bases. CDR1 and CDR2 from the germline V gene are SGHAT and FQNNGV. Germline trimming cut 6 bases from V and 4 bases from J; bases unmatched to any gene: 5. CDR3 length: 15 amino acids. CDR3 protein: CASSPLAGGYNEQFF. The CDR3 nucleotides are TGTGCCAGCAGTCCTCTAGCGGGAGGTTACAATGAGCAGTTCTTC.

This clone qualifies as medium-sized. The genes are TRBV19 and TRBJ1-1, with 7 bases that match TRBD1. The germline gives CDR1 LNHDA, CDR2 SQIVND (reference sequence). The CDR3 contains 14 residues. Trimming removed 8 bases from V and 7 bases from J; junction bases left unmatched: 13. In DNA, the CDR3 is TGTGCCAGTTTGGACAGGACCCTACACGGTGAAGCTTTCTTT. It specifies CASLDRTLHGEAFF.

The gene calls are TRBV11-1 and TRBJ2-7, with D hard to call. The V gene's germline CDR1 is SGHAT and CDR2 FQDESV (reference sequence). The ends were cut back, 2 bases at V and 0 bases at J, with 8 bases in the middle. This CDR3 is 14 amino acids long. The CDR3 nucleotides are TGTGCCAGCAGCTTATATTCTCGCTCCTACGAGCAGTACTTC. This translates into CASSLYSRSYEQYF.

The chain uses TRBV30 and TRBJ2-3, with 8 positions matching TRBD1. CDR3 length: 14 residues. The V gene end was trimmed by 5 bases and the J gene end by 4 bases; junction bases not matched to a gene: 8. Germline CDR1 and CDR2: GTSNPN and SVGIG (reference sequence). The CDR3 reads CAWSTGVTADTQYF. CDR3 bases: TGTGCCTGGTCGACAGGGGTAACTGCAGATACGCAGTATTTT.

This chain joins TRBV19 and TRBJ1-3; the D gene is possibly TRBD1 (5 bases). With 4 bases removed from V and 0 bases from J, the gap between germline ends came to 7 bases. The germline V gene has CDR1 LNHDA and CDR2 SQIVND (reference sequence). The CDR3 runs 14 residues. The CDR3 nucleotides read TGTGCCAGTAGTACTGGACACTCTGGAAACACCATATATTTT. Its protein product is CASSTGHSGNTIYF.

The CDR3 DNA reads TGTGCCATCAGTGAGCTCCGGGGAGAGCTTGGCTACACCTTC. Translating it yields CAISELRGELGYTF. The rearrangement joins TRBV10-3 to TRBJ1-2; D unclear. Germline CDR1 ENHRY, CDR2 SYGVKD. Trimming left V 2 bases short and J 7 bases short, with 14 bases between. This CDR3 is 14 amino acids long.

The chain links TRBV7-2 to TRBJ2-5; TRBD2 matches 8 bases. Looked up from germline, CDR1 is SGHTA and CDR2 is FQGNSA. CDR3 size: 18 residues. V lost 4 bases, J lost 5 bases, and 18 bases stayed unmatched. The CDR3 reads CASSSRRGPSGSTETQYF. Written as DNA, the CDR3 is TGTGCCAGCAGCTCCCGTCGTGGTCCAAGCGGGAGTACGGAGACCCAGTACTTC.

CDR3 region: CASSGGGAGGGFEQYF. CDR3 DNA: TGTGCCAGCAGCGGCGGGGGGGCAGGGGGCGGGTTCGAGCAGTACTTC. This chain connects TRBV7-8 to TRBJ2-7; D might be TRBD2 (9 bases). CDR1 and CDR2 from the germline V gene are SGHVS and FQNEAQ. This CDR3 is 16 amino acids long. V was clipped by 5 bases and J by 6 bases, with 23 bases between them.

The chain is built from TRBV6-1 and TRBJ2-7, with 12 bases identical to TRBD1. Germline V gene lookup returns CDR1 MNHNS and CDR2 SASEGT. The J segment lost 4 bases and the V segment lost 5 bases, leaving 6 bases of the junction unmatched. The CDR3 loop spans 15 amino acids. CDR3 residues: CASSQGTGGVYEQYF. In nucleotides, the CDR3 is TGTGCCAGCAGTCAGGGGACAGGGGGCGTATACGAGCAGTACTTC.